These 31 T cell receptor beta chains originate from one sample sequenced in a study of OX40 agonist ivuxolimab in advanced cancers. Clones were sequenced by immunoSEQ multiplex PCR, and TCRdb holds only the in-frame ones, with some missing. The table records over 90,000 clones, about 90% of them present only once. The sample was CD4+ or CD8+ T cells sorted from blood, taken in a trial of the OX40 agonist ivuxolimab. These receptor sequences come from an adult with an advanced solid tumor such as melanoma, head and neck, liver or kidney cancer.

V usage is TRBV7-8 and J usage is TRBJ2-5, with 7 bases lining up with TRBD2. V lost 2 bases to trimming and J lost 4 bases; unmatched junction nucleotides: 4. The germline CDR1 and CDR2 sequences are SGHVS and FQNEAQ. The CDR3 loop spans 14 amino acids. CDR3 sequence reads: CASSLRAGRETQYF. In DNA form, the CDR3 reads TGTGCCAGCAGCTTAAGAGCGGGGAGAGAGACCCAGTACTTC.

The V gene is TRBV7-3, the J gene TRBJ1-1, with 7 positions matching TRBD1. With V trimmed by 5 bases and J by 0 bases, 12 bases remained unmatched. CDR1 is SGHTA, CDR2 FQGTGA, per germline. The CDR3 runs to 17 residues. The CDR3, as DNA: TGTGCCAGCAGCCCGACCGGGACAGCTCTTATGAACACTGAAGCTTTCTTT. This sequence encodes CASSPTGTALMNTEAFF.

CDR3 sequence: CASSPWGPNTEAFF. In DNA, the CDR3 is TGTGCCAGCAGCCCATGGGGTCCGAACACTGAAGCTTTCTTT. The chain is built from TRBV7-2 and TRBJ1-1; unclear D gene. V gave up 5 bases and J gave up 1 base, with 11 bases separating them. The V gene's germline CDR1 is SGHTA and CDR2 FQGNSA. This CDR3 region has 14 residues.

The V gene is TRBV6-6, the J gene TRBJ1-1, with D maybe TRBD1 (5 bases). Germline CDR1 is MNHNY and CDR2 is SVGAGI (reference sequence). V was cut by 6 bases and J by 1 base, with 12 bases left in between. The CDR3 spans 14 residues. The CDR3 loop reads CASRPGRGNTEAFF. DNA of the CDR3: TGTGCCAGCAGGCCGGGACGGGGGAACACTGAAGCTTTCTTT.

The V call is TRBV7-9, the J call TRBJ2-7; the match to TRBD2 covers 7 bases. Germline trimming cut 6 bases from V and 4 bases from J; bases unmatched to any gene: 18. The CDR3 totals 17 residues. Per the germline V gene, CDR1 is SEHNR and CDR2 is FQNEAQ (reference sequence). The DNA of the CDR3 is TGTGCCAGCAGTCTAAGGAAAGCGGGACGGGCGAGGTACGAGCAGTACTTC. This encodes CASSLRKAGRARYEQYF.

The chain employs TRBV2 and TRBJ1-1, with D perhaps matching TRBD1 (6 bases). The CDR3 covers 15 residues. The ends were cut back, 4 bases at V and 1 base at J, with 13 bases in the middle. Germline loops: CDR1 SNHLY, CDR2 FYNNEI. DNA of the CDR3: TGTGCCAGCAGTGTGAGGGGGGAGTGGAACACTGAAGCTTTCTTT. Encoded protein: CASSVRGEWNTEAFF.

This chain joins TRBV5-4 and TRBJ1-2; 8 bases align to TRBD1. CDR1 and CDR2 from the germline V gene are SGHNT and YYREEE (reference sequence). The CDR3 totals 15 residues. Trimming removed 4 bases from V and 4 bases from J; junction bases left unmatched: 9. The CDR3 here is CASSIGQGNSYGYTF. In DNA, the CDR3 is TGTGCCAGCAGCATAGGACAGGGAAACAGCTATGGCTACACCTTC.

The rearrangement joins TRBV5-1 to TRBJ2-6; 12 nucleotides match TRBD1. V shed 2 bases and J 2 bases; nucleotides not matched to a gene: 5. Per germline, CDR1 SGHRS and CDR2 YFSETQ. This CDR3 comprises 18 residues. The CDR3 reads CASSLMGQGATGANVLTF. The DNA of the CDR3 is TGCGCCAGCAGCTTAATGGGACAGGGGGCGACTGGGGCCAACGTCCTGACTTTC. The whole variable domain, filled in from reference TRBV5-1 and TRBJ2-6, reads KAGVTQTPRYLIKTRGQQVTLSCSPISGHRSVSWYQQTPGQGLQFLFEYFSETQRNKGNFPGRFSGRQFSNSRSEMNVSTLELGDSALYLCASSLMGQGATGANVLTFGAGSRLTVL.

This rearrangement joins TRBV7-3 to TRBJ2-7, with 8 bases that match TRBD2. Germline trimming cut 5 bases from V and 5 bases from J; bases unmatched to any gene: 5. This CDR3 has 13 amino acids. CDR1 SGHTA and CDR2 FQGTGA come from the germline V gene. The CDR3 nucleotides read TGTGCCAGCAGCCCCGGACTAGCCCACGAGCAGTACTTC. Protein: CASSPGLAHEQYF.

This chain joins TRBV7-9 and TRBJ2-1; possibly TRBD1 for D (5 bases). The V end lost 0 bases, the J end lost 4 bases, and 13 bases lay between the germline ends. Germline values: CDR1 SEHNR, CDR2 FQNEAQ (reference sequence). This CDR3 has 16 residues. The CDR3 DNA reads as TGTGCCAGCAGCTTAGCGTGGGTGGGGCAGTACAATGAGCAGTTCTTC. Translation gives CASSLAWVGQYNEQFF.

This clone has just a few counts. The chain employs TRBV7-9 and TRBJ2-1; D might be TRBD2 (5 bases). The CDR3 loop spans 11 amino acids. Germline V gene data show CDR1 as SEHNR and CDR2 as FQNEAQ (reference sequence). With 8 bases removed from V and 8 bases from J, the gap between germline ends came to 10 bases. The CDR3 sequence: CASVDGDEQFF. The CDR3 coding sequence is TGTGCCAGCGTCGACGGGGATGAGCAGTTCTTC.

The chain is built from TRBV30 and TRBJ2-6; D remains unclear. V was cut by 3 bases and J by 4 bases, with 4 bases left in between. The germline V gene encodes CDR1 GTSNPN and CDR2 SVGIG (reference sequence). The CDR3 has 12 residues. CDR3 nucleotides: TGTGCCTGGAGGGGAGGGGCCAACGTCCTGACTTTC. Translation gives CAWRGGANVLTF.

V is TRBV27 and J is TRBJ2-5, with 9 nucleotides matching TRBD2. CDR1 MNHEY and CDR2 SMNVEV come from the germline V gene (reference sequence). The ends lost 1 base at V and 4 bases at J; junction bases unmatched: 4. The CDR3 has 15 amino acids. In nucleotides, the CDR3 is TGTGCCAGCAGTTTATACGGTAGCGGGAGAGAGACCCAGTACTTC. Encoded protein: CASSLYGSGRETQYF.

The chain employs TRBV7-2 and TRBJ2-7; D ambiguous. The V gene lost 1 base and the J gene lost 8 bases, with 9 bases spanning the gap. Germline CDR1 and CDR2: SGHTA and FQGNSA. The length of the CDR3 is 12 residues. The CDR3 sequence is CASSLGATKQYF. The CDR3 nucleotides are TGTGCCAGCAGCTTAGGCGCCACTAAGCAGTACTTC.

The V and J genes are TRBV11-3 and TRBJ1-1; TRBD1 agrees at 8 bases. This CDR3 is built from 13 residues. V lost 6 bases to trimming and J lost 1 base; unmatched junction nucleotides: 1. Germline loops: CDR1 SGHNT, CDR2 YENEEA. In DNA form, the CDR3 reads TGTGCCAGCAGACAGGGGGGGAACACTGAAGCTTTCTTT. Translating it yields CASRQGGNTEAFF. Drawing the rest from reference TRBV11-3 and TRBJ1-1, the complete variable domain is EAGVVQSPRYKIIEKKQPVAFWCNPISGHNTLYWYLQNLGQGPELLIRYENEEAVDDSQLPKDRFSAERLKGVDSTLKIQPAELGDSAVYLCASRQGGNTEAFFGQGTRLTVV.

The chain links TRBV30 to TRBJ2-7; D is perhaps TRBD1 (5 bases). There are 14 residues in the CDR3. The germline CDR1 and CDR2 sequences are GTSNPN and SVGIG (reference sequence). Trimming took off 5 bases at V and 6 bases at J, with 20 bases between the two ends. The chain's CDR3 is CAWAQGRPSSEQYF. The CDR3 coding sequence is TGTGCCTGGGCCCAGGGTAGGCCGTCGAGCGAGCAGTACTTC.

This chain uses TRBV5-1 with TRBJ2-7; TRBD2 aligns across 10 bases. The CDR3 has 13 residues. With V trimmed by 1 base and J by 6 bases, 1 base remained unmatched. Germline V gene sequence: CDR1 SGHRS, CDR2 YFSETQ. This CDR3 reads CASSLIAGGEQYF. DNA for the CDR3: TGCGCCAGCAGCTTGATAGCGGGGGGCGAGCAGTACTTC.

The chain is built from TRBV19 and TRBJ1-2; D unresolved. Germline-derived CDR1 and CDR2 are LNHDA and SQIVND (reference sequence). V was shortened by 6 bases and J by 6 bases, with 17 bases between the two germline ends. The CDR3 has 14 residues. The CDR3 region has the DNA TGTGCCAGTAGGAAGTGGGGAACAGCCGATGGCTACACCTTC. It specifies CASRKWGTADGYTF.

The rearrangement joins TRBV5-1 to TRBJ1-3; 7 bases match TRBD1. Trimming cost V 1 base and J 2 bases; bases outside gene matches: 3. This CDR3 is built from 15 residues. Germline V gene sequence: CDR1 SGHRS, CDR2 YFSETQ. The CDR3 bases are TGCGCCAGCAGCTTGTCAGGGGGAACTGGAAACACCATATATTTT. Translation gives CASSLSGGTGNTIYF.

The chain uses TRBV30 and TRBJ2-7; no firm D call. Germline CDR1 is GTSNPN and CDR2 is SVGIG (reference sequence). V lost 8 bases, J lost 3 bases, and 11 bases lay in between. This CDR3 is 11 amino acids long. CDR3 residues: CAVKRFYEQYF. DNA of the CDR3: TGTGCCGTCAAGCGATTCTACGAGCAGTACTTC.

In DNA, the CDR3 is TGTGCCTGGAGTGTGGGGCAGGGACCCTACGAGCAGTACTTC. Residues: CAWSVGQGPYEQYF. The V and J genes are TRBV30 and TRBJ2-7; D may correspond to TRBD1 or TRBD2 (5 bases each). Germline CDR1 is GTSNPN and CDR2 is SVGIG (reference sequence). V was pared by 0 bases and J by 2 bases, with 11 bases between. The CDR3 consists of 14 residues.

This chain connects TRBV7-2 to TRBJ2-2, with D possibly being TRBD1 or TRBD2 (5 bases each). Trimming shortened V by 4 bases and J by 5 bases, and 14 bases separated the two germline ends. From germline, CDR1 is SGHTA and CDR2 FQGNSA. This CDR3 region has 15 residues. This CDR3 is CASSSRTRDTGELFF. For the CDR3, the DNA is TGTGCCAGCAGCTCGCGGACACGGGATACCGGGGAGCTGTTTTTT.

The rearrangement uses TRBV27 and TRBJ2-1; TRBD2 aligns across 8 bases. V dropped 4 bases and J dropped 10; count of bases not matched to a gene: 12. From germline, CDR1 is MNHEY and CDR2 SMNVEV (reference sequence). The CDR3 covers 15 residues. CDR3 in amino acids: CASSSLAGGPREQFF. The CDR3 DNA reads as TGTGCCAGCAGTTCGCTCGCGGGGGGCCCCAGGGAGCAGTTCTTC.

This chain joins TRBV10-3 and TRBJ1-1; D uncertain. The germline V and J ends were trimmed by 10 bases and 0 bases, with 15 bases remaining between them. CDR1 and CDR2 (germline): ENHRY, SYGVKD. The length of the CDR3 is 14 residues. The CDR3 protein is CATSRTHMNTEAFF. The CDR3 DNA follows: TGTGCCACCTCTCGAACCCACATGAACACTGAAGCTTTCTTT.

In the case of this clone: At one boundary the junction diverges from the germline segment, which might be a read error. CDR3 loop: CASSPRLGSQF. CDR3 nucleotides: TGTGCCAGCAGCCCCCGACTAGGTTCACAGTTC. V gene TRBV11-2 combines with J gene TRBJ2-7; D is possibly TRBD2 (6 bases). The CDR3 sequence is 11 residues long. CDR1 and CDR2 (germline): SGHAT, FQNNGV. Full variable domain (remainder filled in from reference TRBV11-2 and TRBJ2-7): EAGVAQSPRYKIIEKRQSVAFWCNPISGHATLYWYQQILGQGPKLLIQFQNNGVVDDSQLPKDRFSAERLKGVDSTLKIQPAKLEDSAVYLCASSPRLGSQFGPGTRLTVT.

The chain is built from TRBV19 and TRBJ1-1; a possible D gene is TRBD1 (6 bases). Trimming shortened V by 9 bases and J by 7 bases, and 18 bases separated the two germline ends. From germline, CDR1 is LNHDA and CDR2 SQIVND (reference sequence). CDR3 length equals 13 residues. CDR3 in amino acids: CASTGWGPVEAFF. The CDR3 nucleotides are TGTGCCAGCACGGGTTGGGGGCCAGTTGAAGCTTTCTTT.

This sequence joins TRBV6-5 and TRBJ2-5, with TRBD2 as a possible D gene (5 bases). The J call is uncertain, as TRBJ2-7 better fits the DNA end. The germline gives CDR1 MNHEY, CDR2 SVGAGI. This CDR3 is built from 15 residues. Here the CDR3 reads CASSYSRTSAYEQYF. CDR3 in DNA: TGTGCCAGCAGTTACAGCCGGACTTCCGCCTACGAGCAGTACTTC.

V usage is TRBV7-6 and J usage is TRBJ2-1; 11 bases map to TRBD2. The J segment lost 7 bases and the V segment lost 5 bases, leaving 13 bases of the junction unmatched. This CDR3 is built from 17 residues. Germline CDR1 is SGHVS and CDR2 is FNYEAQ. The CDR3 bases are TGTGCCAGCAGCCCCGGAAGTAGCGGGAGGGCTGTGAATGAGCAGTTCTTC. Translation gives CASSPGSSGRAVNEQFF.

The V call is TRBV6-1, the J call TRBJ1-5, with D possibly being TRBD1 (5 bases). Trimming removed 2 bases from V and 2 bases from J, with 10 bases in between. The CDR3 spans 15 residues. Germline lookup yields CDR1 MNHNS and CDR2 SASEGT. CDR3 loop: CASSEIATGNQPQHF. The CDR3 DNA follows: TGTGCCAGCAGTGAAATAGCGACAGGCAATCAGCCCCAGCATTTT.

The chain uses TRBV6-1 and TRBJ1-2; no definite D call. Germline CDR1 is MNHNS and CDR2 is SASEGT. Trimming removed 7 bases from V and 3 bases from J, with 12 bases in between. The CDR3 runs 13 residues. CDR3 bases: TGTGCCAGCACCCTACAGATTTACTATGGCTACACCTTC. Protein product: CASTLQIYYGYTF.

V and J are TRBV6-6 and TRBJ2-3; 9 bases fit TRBD1. From germline, CDR1 is MNHNY and CDR2 SVGAGI (reference sequence). Trimming cost V 10 bases and J 3 bases; bases outside gene matches: 5. This CDR3 region has 13 residues. The CDR3 loop reads CATDRGRTDTQYF. The CDR3 nucleotides are TGTGCCACCGACAGGGGGAGGACAGATACGCAGTATTTT.